This TCR beta chain was sequenced for a study of T cell changes during pregnancy in multiple sclerosis. Germline CDR1 SGHTS, CDR2 YDEGEE. V lost 3 bases and J lost 4, with 10 bases in between. This CDR3 region has 13 residues. The data were produced by immunoSEQ multiplex PCR, yet TCRdb's version contains in-frame clones alone and is incomplete. The sample has about 40,000 clones; about 94% are singletons. This clone appeared a single time. This chain joins TRBV5-8 and TRBJ1-1; possibly TRBD1 for D (6 bases). The clonotype originates from a female donor with multiple sclerosis, enrolled in a pregnancy study. The input for sequencing was peripheral blood, taken in the third trimester of pregnancy. For the CDR3, the DNA is TGTGCCAGCAGCTGGGGAGGGGGCACTGAAGCTTTCTTT. Translation gives CASSWGGGTEAFF.